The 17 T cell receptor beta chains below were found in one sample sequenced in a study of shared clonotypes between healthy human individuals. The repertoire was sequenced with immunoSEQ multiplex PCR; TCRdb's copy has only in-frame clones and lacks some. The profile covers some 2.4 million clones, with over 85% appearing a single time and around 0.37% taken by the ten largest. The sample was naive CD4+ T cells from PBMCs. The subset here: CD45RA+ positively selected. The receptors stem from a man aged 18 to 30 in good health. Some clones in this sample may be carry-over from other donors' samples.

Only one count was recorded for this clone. The CDR3 here is CASSVVSYNEQFF. As DNA, the CDR3 is TGTGCCAGTAGCGTCGTTTCCTACAATGAGCAGTTCTTC. The chain carries TRBV19 and TRBJ2-1, with no clear D. This CDR3 has 13 amino acids. The V end lost 6 bases, the J end lost 1 base, and 7 bases lay between the germline ends. Germline CDR1 LNHDA, CDR2 SQIVND (reference sequence).

CDR3 sequence reads: CASSGRDYGYTF. CDR3 coding DNA: TGTGCCAGCAGCGGACGCGACTATGGCTACACCTTC. This chain connects TRBV2 to TRBJ1-2; D unresolved. Trimming cost V 6 bases and J 3 bases, with 8 bases left between them. Per the germline V gene, CDR1 is SNHLY and CDR2 is FYNNEI. The CDR3 runs to 12 residues.

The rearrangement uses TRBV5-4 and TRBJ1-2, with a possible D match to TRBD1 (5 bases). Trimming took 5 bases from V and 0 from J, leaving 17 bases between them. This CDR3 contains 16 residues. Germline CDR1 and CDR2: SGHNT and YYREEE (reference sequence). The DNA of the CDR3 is TGTGCCAGCAGTCTAGGGACGACACCGCCTAACTATGGCTACACCTTC. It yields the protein CASSLGTTPPNYGYTF.

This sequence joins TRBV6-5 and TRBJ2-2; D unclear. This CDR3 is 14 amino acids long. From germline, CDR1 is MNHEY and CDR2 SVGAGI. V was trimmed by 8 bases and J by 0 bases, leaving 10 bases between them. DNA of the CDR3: TGTGCCAGCGTGAAGCGAGCGAACACCGGGGAGCTGTTTTTT. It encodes CASVKRANTGELFF.

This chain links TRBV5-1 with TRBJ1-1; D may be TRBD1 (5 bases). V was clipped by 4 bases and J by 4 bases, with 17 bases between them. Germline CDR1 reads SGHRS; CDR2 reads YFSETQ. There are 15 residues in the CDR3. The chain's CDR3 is CASSPIGSGRTEAFF. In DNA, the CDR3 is TGCGCCAGCAGCCCAATTGGCTCAGGGCGCACTGAAGCTTTCTTT.

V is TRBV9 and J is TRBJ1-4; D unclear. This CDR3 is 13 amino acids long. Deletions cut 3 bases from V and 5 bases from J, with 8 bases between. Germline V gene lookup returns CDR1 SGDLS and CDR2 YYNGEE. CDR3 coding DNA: TGTGCCAGCAGCGGGCAGAAAAATGAAAAACTGTTTTTT. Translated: CASSGQKNEKLFF.

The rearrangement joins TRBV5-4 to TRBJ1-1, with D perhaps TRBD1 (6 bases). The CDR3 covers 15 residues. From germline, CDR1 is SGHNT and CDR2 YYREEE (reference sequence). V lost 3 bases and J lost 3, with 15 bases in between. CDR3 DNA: TGTGCCAGCAGCTCGACCGGAGGGGGGGACACTGAAGCTTTCTTT. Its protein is CASSSTGGGDTEAFF.

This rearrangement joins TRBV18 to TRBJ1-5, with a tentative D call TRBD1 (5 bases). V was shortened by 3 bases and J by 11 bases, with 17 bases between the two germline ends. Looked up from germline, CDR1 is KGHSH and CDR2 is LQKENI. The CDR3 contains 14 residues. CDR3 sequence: CASSPTTGTVAQHF. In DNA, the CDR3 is TGTGCCAGCTCACCTACGACGGGGACGGTGGCCCAGCATTTT.

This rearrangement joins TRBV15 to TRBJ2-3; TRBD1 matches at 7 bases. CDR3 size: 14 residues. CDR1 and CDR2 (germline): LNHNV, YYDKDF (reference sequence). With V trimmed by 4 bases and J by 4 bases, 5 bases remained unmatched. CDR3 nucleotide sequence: TGTGCCACCAGCACAAACAGGGGAGCAGATACGCAGTATTTT. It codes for CATSTNRGADTQYF. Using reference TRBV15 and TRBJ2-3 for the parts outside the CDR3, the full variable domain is DAMVIQNPRYQVTQFGKPVTLSCSQTLNHNVMYWYQQKSSQAPKLLFHYYDKDFNNEADTPDNFQSRRPNTSFCFLDIRSPGLGDTAMYLCATSTNRGADTQYFGPGTRLTVL.

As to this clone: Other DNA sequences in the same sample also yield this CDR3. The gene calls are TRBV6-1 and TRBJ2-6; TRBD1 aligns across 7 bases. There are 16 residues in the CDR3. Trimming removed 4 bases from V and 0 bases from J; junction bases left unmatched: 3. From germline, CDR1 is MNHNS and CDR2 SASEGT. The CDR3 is CASSAGQSSGANVLTF. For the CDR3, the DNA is TGTGCCAGCAGTGCGGGACAGAGCTCTGGGGCCAACGTCCTGACTTTC.

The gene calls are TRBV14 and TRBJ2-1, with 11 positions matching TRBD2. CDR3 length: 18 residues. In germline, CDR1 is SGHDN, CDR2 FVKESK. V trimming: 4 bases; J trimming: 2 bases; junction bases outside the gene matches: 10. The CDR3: CASSPARTSGRPYNEQFF. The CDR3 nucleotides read TGTGCCAGCAGCCCCGCCCGGACTAGCGGGCGGCCCTACAATGAGCAGTTCTTC.

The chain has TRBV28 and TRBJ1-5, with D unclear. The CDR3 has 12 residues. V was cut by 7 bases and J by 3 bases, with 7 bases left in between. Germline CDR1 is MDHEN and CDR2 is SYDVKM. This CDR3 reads CASMILNQPQHF. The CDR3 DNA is TGTGCCAGCATGATCCTCAATCAGCCCCAGCATTTT.

The CDR3 bases are TGCGCCAGCAGCTTGTCCCAGCGGGTCACAGATACGCAGTATTTT. It translates to CASSLSQRVTDTQYF. The chain links TRBV5-1 to TRBJ2-3; a possible D gene is TRBD2 (6 bases). V was shortened by 1 base and J by 2 bases, with 11 bases between the two germline ends. CDR1 and CDR2 from the germline V gene are SGHRS and YFSETQ. The CDR3 totals 15 residues.

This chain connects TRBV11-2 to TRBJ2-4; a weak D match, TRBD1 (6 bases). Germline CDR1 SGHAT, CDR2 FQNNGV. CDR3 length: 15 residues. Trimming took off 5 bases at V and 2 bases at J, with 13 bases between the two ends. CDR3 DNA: TGTGCCAGCAGCCTAGGACAGATCCCCAAAAACATTCAGTACTTC. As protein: CASSLGQIPKNIQYF.

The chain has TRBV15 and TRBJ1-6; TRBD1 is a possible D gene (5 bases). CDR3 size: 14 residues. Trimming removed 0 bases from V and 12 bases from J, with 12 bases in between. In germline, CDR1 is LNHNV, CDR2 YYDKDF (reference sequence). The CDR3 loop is CATSRDRGRGPLHF. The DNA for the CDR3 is TGTGCCACCAGCAGAGATAGGGGTCGAGGACCCCTCCACTTT.

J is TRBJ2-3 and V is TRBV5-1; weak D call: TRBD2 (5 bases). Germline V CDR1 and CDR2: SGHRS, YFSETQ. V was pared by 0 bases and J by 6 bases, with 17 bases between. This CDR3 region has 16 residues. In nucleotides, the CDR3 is TGCGCCAGCAGCTTGGACTTGGCGGGCATGGGGGATACGCAGTATTTT. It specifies CASSLDLAGMGDTQYF.

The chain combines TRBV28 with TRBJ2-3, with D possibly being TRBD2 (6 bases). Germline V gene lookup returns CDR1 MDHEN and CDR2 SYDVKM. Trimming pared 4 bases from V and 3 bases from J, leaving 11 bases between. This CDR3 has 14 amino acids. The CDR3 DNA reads TGTGCCAGCAGTTCTCACCGGGGGACAGATACGCAGTATTTT. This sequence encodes CASSSHRGTDTQYF.